This T cell receptor beta chain was sequenced during a study of T cell responses to AZD1222 COVID-19 vaccine. Study-level background: Second-dose timings of about 4 or about 12 weeks were pooled.

Profiling relied on immunoSEQ multiplex PCR, and the TCRdb table lists in-frame clones only, not all of them. The repertoire consists of approximately 160,000 clones, with more than 85% occurring once and the leading ten covering over 0.7%. The study, taken as a whole, reports: Seropositive at baseline were only a handful of AZD1222 recipients.

The CDR3 has 14 residues. V dropped 4 bases and J dropped 5; count of bases not matched to a gene: 7. Germline loops: CDR1 SEHNR, CDR2 FQNEAQ (reference sequence). This clone was seen only a few times. The antigen is undetermined. This sequence joins TRBV7-9 and TRBJ1-2, with 7 bases identical to TRBD1. The input for sequencing was peripheral blood, taken on day 0 of AZD1222 vaccination. This TCR derives from an adult in good health. The CDR3 sequence is CASSSSGTEYGYTF. CDR3 DNA sequence: TGTGCCAGCAGCTCCTCCGGGACAGAGTATGGCTACACCTTC.